The T cell receptor (beta chain) described here comes from a study of T cell responses to AZD1222 COVID-19 vaccine. Findings and caveats of the study: Seropositive at baseline were only six AZD1222 recipients. Repertoire sampling occurred only after the peak T cell response. Nearly half of the spike-specific TCRs reportedly recognize variant regions that carry no mutations. In a largely white British group with more females than males, clonal diversity was possibly underestimated.

Method: immunoSEQ multiplex PCR; TCRdb's copy keeps in-frame clones and lacks some. The sample has about 120,000 clones, 89% seen once. V lost 8 bases, J lost 6 bases, and 14 bases lay in between. Germline values: CDR1 MNHEY, CDR2 SMNVEV (reference sequence). The CDR3 is 13 amino acids. About this clone itself: Its antigen is not identified.

Source: peripheral blood, taken on day 0 of AZD1222 vaccination. The chain carries TRBV27 and TRBJ1-5, with a possible D match to TRBD1 (5 bases). The clonotype originates from an adult in good health. CDR3 in DNA: TGTGCCAGCGGCCCTCAGGGAAGTCAGCCCCAGCATTTT. Amino acids: CASGPQGSQPQHF.